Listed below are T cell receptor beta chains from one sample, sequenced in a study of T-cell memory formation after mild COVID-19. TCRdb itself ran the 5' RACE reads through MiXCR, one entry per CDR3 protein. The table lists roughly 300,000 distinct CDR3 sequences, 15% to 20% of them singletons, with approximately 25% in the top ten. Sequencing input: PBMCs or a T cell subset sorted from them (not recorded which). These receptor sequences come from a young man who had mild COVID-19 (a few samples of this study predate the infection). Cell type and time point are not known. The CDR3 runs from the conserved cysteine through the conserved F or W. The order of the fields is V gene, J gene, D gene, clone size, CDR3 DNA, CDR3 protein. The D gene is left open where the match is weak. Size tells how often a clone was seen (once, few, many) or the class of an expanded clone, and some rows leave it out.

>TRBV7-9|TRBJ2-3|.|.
TGTGCCAGCAGCTTAGCGTCACCCGACAGGGATACGCAGTATTTT
CASSLASPDRDTQYF
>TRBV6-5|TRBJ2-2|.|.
TGTGCCAGCGGGTACAGCGACTTGACGAACACCGGGGAGCTGTTTTTT
CASGYSDLTNTGELFF
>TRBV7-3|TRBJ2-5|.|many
TGTGCCAGCCGGAGGGGCGAGACCCAGTACTTC
CASRRGETQYF
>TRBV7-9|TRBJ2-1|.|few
TGTGCCAGCAGCTCGGCCGGTTTTATGAGCAGGGTCTTC
CASSSAGFMSRVF
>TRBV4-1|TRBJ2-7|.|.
TGCGCCAGCAGCCAATCGTACGGATTCTCGACCTACGAGCAGTACTTC
CASSQSYGFSTYEQYF
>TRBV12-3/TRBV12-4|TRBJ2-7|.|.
TGTGCCAGCAGCCACGCCGGGGGGCTTAACTACGAGCAGTACTTC
CASSHAGGLNYEQYF
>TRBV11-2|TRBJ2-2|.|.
TGTGCCAGCAGCTTACAGGAGAACACCGGGGAGCTGTTTTTT
CASSLQENTGELFF
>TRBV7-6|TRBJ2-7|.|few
TGTGCCAGCAGCCCTAGGGGGGGCCCGGACGAGCAGTACTTC
CASSPRGGPDEQYF
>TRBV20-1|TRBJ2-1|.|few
TGCAGTGCCAGCCAGGGGAGGGTTGCCCTGCAGTTCTTC
CSASQGRVALQFF
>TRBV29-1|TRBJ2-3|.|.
TGCAGCGTTAGAGAACAGGGATATACAGATACGCAGTATTTT
CSVREQGYTDTQYF
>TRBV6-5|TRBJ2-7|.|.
TGTGCCAGCAGTTACGCCTACTCCTACGAGCAGTACTTC
CASSYAYSYEQYF
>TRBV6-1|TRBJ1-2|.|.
TGTGCCAGCAGGGACACCGGGCGAAACTATGGCTACACCTTC
CASRDTGRNYGYTF
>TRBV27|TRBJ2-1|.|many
TGTGCCAGCACCCGGGGGAGCTCCTACAATGAGCAGTTCTTC
CASTRGSSYNEQFF
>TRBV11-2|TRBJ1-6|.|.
TGTGCCAGCAGCTTAGACCCTTGGCTAAGTGCGCTGAATTCACCCCTCCACTTT
CASSLDPWLSALNSPLHF
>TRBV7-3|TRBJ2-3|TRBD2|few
TGTGCCAGCAGCGAGACTAGCGCGGATACGCAGTATTTT
CASSETSADTQYF
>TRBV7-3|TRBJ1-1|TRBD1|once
TGTGCCAGCAGCTTTACAGGGGGGAATTCTGAAGCTTTCTTT
CASSFTGGNSEAFF
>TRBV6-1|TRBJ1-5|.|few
TGTGCCAGCAGTCCCGATGGGGGGGATTCGGGTCAGCCCCAGCATTTT
CASSPDGGDSGQPQHF
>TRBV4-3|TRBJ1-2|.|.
TGCGCCAGCAGCCAAGACTTGGGACACCCCGTAGGCTATGGCTACACCTTC
CASSQDLGHPVGYGYTF
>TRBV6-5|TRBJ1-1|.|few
TGTGCCAGCAGCTCGGCGATTGAAGCTTTCTTT
CASSSAIEAFF
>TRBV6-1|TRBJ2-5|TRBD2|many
TGTGCCAGCAGTGAAGTTGGGACTAGCGTTGAGACCCAGTACTTC
CASSEVGTSVETQYF
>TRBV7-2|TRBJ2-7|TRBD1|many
TGTGCCAGCAGCTCCGACAGGGGGTACGAGCAGTACTTC
CASSSDRGYEQYF
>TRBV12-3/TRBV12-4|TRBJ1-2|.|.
TGTGCCAGCAGTTACAGCTTTGGCTACACCTTC
CASSYSFGYTF
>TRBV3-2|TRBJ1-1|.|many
TGTGCCAGCAAGGGGGCTTTCTTT
CASKGAFF
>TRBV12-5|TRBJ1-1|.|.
TGTGCTAGTGGTTTCCCTCAGATAGAAGCTTTCTTT
CASGFPQIEAFF
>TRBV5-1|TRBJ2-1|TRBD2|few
TGCGCCTGTTCGACTAGCGGCAATGAGCAGTTCTTC
CACSTSGNEQFF
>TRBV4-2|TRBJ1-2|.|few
TGTGCCAGCAGCCTACGACAGGAAACGGAGGGCTACACCTTC
CASSLRQETEGYTF
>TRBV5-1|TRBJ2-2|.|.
TGCGCCAGCACCTTAAAACTCCGAACCGGGGAGCTGTTTTTT
CASTLKLRTGELFF
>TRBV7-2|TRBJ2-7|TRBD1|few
TGTGCCAGCAGCGAAGGGACAGGGCTGTACGAGCAGTACTTC
CASSEGTGLYEQYF
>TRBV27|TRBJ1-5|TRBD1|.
TGTGCCAGCAGTTTATCAGGTGGTGTGGGACAGGGATATTGGCCCCAGCATTTT
CASSLSGGVGQGYWPQHF
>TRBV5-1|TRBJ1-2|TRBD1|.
TGCGCCAGCAGCACCCAGGGGGCAGAGGGCTACACCTTC
CASSTQGAEGYTF
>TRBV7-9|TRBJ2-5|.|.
TGTGCCAGCACGGAGAGGGAGACCCAGTACTTC
CASTERETQYF
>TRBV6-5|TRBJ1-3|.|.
TGTGCCAGCAGTCCTGAGTACTCTGGAAACACCATATATTTT
CASSPEYSGNTIYF
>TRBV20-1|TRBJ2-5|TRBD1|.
TGCAGTGCTTCCAGGACAGGGGAGAGTCTGGAGACCCAGTACTTC
CSASRTGESLETQYF
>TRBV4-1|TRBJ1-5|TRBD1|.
TGCGCCAGCAGCCAGGGGGGCAGGGGGACCAATCAGCCCCAGCATTTT
CASSQGGRGTNQPQHF
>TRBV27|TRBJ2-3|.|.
TGTGCCAGCAGGCTAAGCGTAAGCACAGATACGCAGTATTTT
CASRLSVSTDTQYF
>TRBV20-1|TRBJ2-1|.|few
TGCAGTGCTAGGACAAGAAGCTCCTACAATGAGCAGTTCTTC
CSARTRSSYNEQFF
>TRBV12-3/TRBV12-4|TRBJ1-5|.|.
TGTGCCAGCAGTTTAGCAGGGGGATCATGGCAGCCCCAGCATTTT
CASSLAGGSWQPQHF
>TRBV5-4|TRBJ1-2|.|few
TGTGCCAGCAGCTTTCGGGTGGTCTATGGCTACACCTTC
CASSFRVVYGYTF
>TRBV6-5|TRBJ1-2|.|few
TGTGCCAGCAGTTACTCGGGGGCGTCTGGCTACACCTTC
CASSYSGASGYTF
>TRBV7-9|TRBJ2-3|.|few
TGTGCCAGCAGCTTGATGAACACAGATACGCAGTATTTT
CASSLMNTDTQYF
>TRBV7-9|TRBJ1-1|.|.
TGTGCCAGCAGCCCGGGGATCGAAGCTTTCTTT
CASSPGIEAFF
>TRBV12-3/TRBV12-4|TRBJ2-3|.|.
TGTGCCACTACCCGGGGGCTCCCGCAGTCGGCGCAGTATTTT
CATTRGLPQSAQYF
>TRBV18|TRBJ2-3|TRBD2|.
TGTGCCAGCTCACTACGTGTCGCGGGGGGGCAGCGTACAGATACGCAGTATTTT
CASSLRVAGGQRTDTQYF
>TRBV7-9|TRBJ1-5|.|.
TGTGCCAGCAGCTTAGGTCCGCCTCGTCAGGACCGCAATCAGCCCCAGCATTTT
CASSLGPPRQDRNQPQHF
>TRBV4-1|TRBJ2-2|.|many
TGCGCCAGCAGCCAGGGGACGAACACCGGGGAGCTGTTTTTT
CASSQGTNTGELFF
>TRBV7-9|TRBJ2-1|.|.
TGTGCCAGCAGCCCCAAGACTACCACCAATGAGCAGTTCTTC
CASSPKTTTNEQFF
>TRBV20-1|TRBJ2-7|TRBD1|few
TGCAGTGCTAGCCGGGACAGGGACTACGAGCAGTACTTC
CSASRDRDYEQYF
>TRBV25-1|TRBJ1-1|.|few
TGTGCCAGCAGTGAACTGATTAACACTGAAGCTTTCTTT
CASSELINTEAFF
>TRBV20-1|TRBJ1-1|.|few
TGCAGTGCTAGCCAAGCGGGACGGAGGAACACTGAAGCTTTCTTT
CSASQAGRRNTEAFF
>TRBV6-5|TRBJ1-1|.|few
TGTGCCAGCAGTTACTCAGGGGGGATGAACACTGAAGCTTTCTTT
CASSYSGGMNTEAFF
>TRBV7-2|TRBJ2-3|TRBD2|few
TGTGCCAGCATCCTAAGGCTGGCGGGGGGTTACACAGATACGCAGTATTTT
CASILRLAGGYTDTQYF
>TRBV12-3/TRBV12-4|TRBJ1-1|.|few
TGTGCCAGCAGTATCGGGACTCCTGAAGCTTTCTTT
CASSIGTPEAFF